This TCR beta chain came from a study of shared clonotypes between healthy human individuals. Sequencing used immunoSEQ multiplex PCR; TCRdb keeps in-frame clones, though not all of them. The sample carries fewer than 650,000 clones, 76% recorded once. This clone was detected a few times. The junction shows a germline mismatch at one end, possibly a read error. The sequence was obtained from a woman in her thirties or forties in good health. Some clones in this sample may be carry-over from other donors' samples. Input material: PBMCs.

Written as DNA, the CDR3 is TGTGCCAGCAGTCTCGCCGATAGCCATCAGCCCCAGCATTTT. Translating it yields CASSLADSHQPQHF. The chain uses TRBV28 and TRBJ1-5, with no clear D. Looked up from germline, CDR1 is MDHEN and CDR2 is SYDVKM. This CDR3 has 14 amino acids.